One TCR beta chain is described in this entry. Its specificity is unknown. V was cut by 3 bases and J by 6 bases, with 8 bases left in between. Germline values: CDR1 SNHLY, CDR2 FYNNEI. This CDR3 contains 12 residues. The treatment here: around 19 received Ad26.COV2.S at low or high dose, single or two shots; 5 received placebo; per-sample allocation not given. Specimens were obtained on day 63 following the first vaccine or placebo injection. An Ad26 vector expressing Wuhan-strain SARS-CoV-2 spike served as the vaccine. This record comes from a study of Ad26.COV2.S vaccination and SARS-CoV-2 variants. Findings and limits, study-wide: Vaccine recipients had higher spike-specific TCR breadth than placebo recipients. Recipients of either vaccine or placebo displayed similar breadth of non-spike TCRs.

Sequencing used immunoSEQ multiplex PCR; TCRdb keeps in-frame clones, though not all of them. The table has 300,000 to 350,000 clones, approximately 86% seen once. The source of this sequence is a person aged 18-60 years who received the Ad26.COV2.S COVID-19 vaccine or a placebo. This material consisted of peripheral blood, taken in a trial of Ad26.COV2.S vaccine versus placebo. This chain connects TRBV2 to TRBJ1-1; weak D call: TRBD1 (6 bases). The CDR3 DNA follows: TGTGCCAGCAGTGAGGAGGGGGCTGAAGCTTTCTTT. Encoded protein: CASSEEGAEAFF. Supplemented by reference TRBV2 and TRBJ1-1, the full variable domain reads EPEVTQTPSHQVTQMGQEVILRCVPISNHLYFYWYRQILGQKVEFLVSFYNNEISEKSEIFDDQFSVERPDGSNFTLKIRSTKLEDSAMYFCASSEEGAEAFFGQGTRLTVV.